This T cell receptor (beta chain) was profiled in a study of cytomegalovirus exposure and HLA in healthy donors. Study conclusions and caveats: The study put some 150 TCR beta chains on its list as cytomegalovirus-associated. The only immune exposure information that was available was CMV serostatus. Rarity held for most TCR sequences, but there were some public TCRs that occurred in many donors.

PCR involved 60 Vbeta and 13 Jbeta primers. Produced via immunoSEQ multiplex PCR; TCRdb's table is partial and in-frame only. The sample shows approximately 290,000 clones, about four fifths of them seen only once. Nominal health characterized the donors when sampled, though unrecorded immune exposures were likely. This CDR3 region has 17 residues. Germline V gives CDR1 KGHSH, CDR2 LQKENI. Trimming removed 0 bases from V and 0 bases from J, with 14 bases in between. Comment on this clone: Its antigen remains unidentified.

The material sequenced was PBMCs. The TCR was taken from a girl aged 2 to 10 in good health and CMV-seronegative. The V call is TRBV18, the J call TRBJ1-1, with D hard to call. CDR3 protein: CASSPPGSVALNTEAFF. In DNA form, the CDR3 reads TGTGCCAGCTCACCACCGGGGAGCGTCGCCCTGAACACTGAAGCTTTCTTT. Looking up the rest from reference TRBV18 and TRBJ1-1 gives the full variable domain: NAGVMQNPRHLVRRRGQEARLRCSPMKGHSHVYWYRQLPEEGLKFMVYLQKENIIDESGMPKERFSAEFPKEGPSILRIQQVVRGDSAAYFCASSPPGSVALNTEAFFGQGTRLTVV.